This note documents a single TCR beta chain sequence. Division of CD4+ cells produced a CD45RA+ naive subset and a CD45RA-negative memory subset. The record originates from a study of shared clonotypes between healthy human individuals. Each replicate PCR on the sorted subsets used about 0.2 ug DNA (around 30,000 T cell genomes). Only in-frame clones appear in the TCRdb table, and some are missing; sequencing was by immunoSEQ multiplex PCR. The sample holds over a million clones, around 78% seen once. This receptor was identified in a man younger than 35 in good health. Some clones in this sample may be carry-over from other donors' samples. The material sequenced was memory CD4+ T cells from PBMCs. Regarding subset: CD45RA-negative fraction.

The CDR3 sequence: CASSLTNIETQYF. The CDR3 DNA reads as TGCGCCAGCAGCCTGACTAATATCGAGACCCAGTACTTC. The rearrangement joins TRBV4-1 to TRBJ2-5; tentatively, D is TRBD2 (5 bases). Germline CDR1 is MGHRA and CDR2 is YSYEKL. Between the trimmed V and J ends, which lost 4 bases and 5 bases, there was a span of 11 bases. The CDR3 sequence is 13 residues long.